Presented here are 8 T cell receptor beta chains from one specimen sequenced in a study of blood T cell repertoires in COVID-19. Method: immunoSEQ multiplex PCR; TCRdb's copy keeps in-frame clones and lacks some. The profile covers about 190,000 clones, with about 77% appearing a single time and about a sixth taken by the ten largest. The sequencing sample was made of PBMCs or T cells enriched from blood (not recorded which). The receptors stem from a woman between 45 and 60 years old with acute COVID-19.

This rearrangement joins TRBV4-3 to TRBJ2-2; weak D call: TRBD1 (6 bases). This CDR3 is 14 amino acids long. The V end lost 3 bases, the J end lost 9 bases, and 14 bases lay between the germline ends. Germline lookup yields CDR1 LGHNA and CDR2 YSLEER. The chain's CDR3 is CASSHTRGGRELFF. DNA for the CDR3: TGCGCCAGCAGCCACACCAGGGGCGGCAGGGAGCTGTTTTTT.

The CDR3 is CASSHGSGGETQYF. Here the CDR3 DNA reads TGTGCCAGCAGCCATGGTTCAGGGGGAGAGACCCAGTACTTC. The gene calls are TRBV28 and TRBJ2-5; 7 nucleotides agree with TRBD1. Germline CDR1 and CDR2: MDHEN and SYDVKM. V was pared by 6 bases and J by 4 bases, with 8 bases of the junction left unmatched. CDR3 length equals 14 residues. The entire variable domain, with the rest obtained from reference TRBV28 and TRBJ2-5, is as follows: DVKVTQSSRYLVKRTGEKVFLECVQDMDHENMFWYRQDPGLGLRLIYFSYDVKMKEKGDIPEGYSVSREKKERFSLILESASTNQTSMYLCASSHGSGGETQYFGPGTRLLVL.

In regard to this clone: This specimen includes other DNA sequences encoding the same CDR3. This chain links TRBV19 with TRBJ1-5, with D possibly being TRBD1 (6 bases). Trimming pared 5 bases from V and 7 bases from J, leaving 12 bases between. The CDR3 has 13 amino acids. The germline V gene has CDR1 LNHDA and CDR2 SQIVND (reference sequence). The CDR3 DNA sequence: TGTGCCAGTAGTTCAGGGGTGCGGCAGCCCCAGCATTTT. Its protein is CASSSGVRQPQHF.

In its sample, this clone was seen once. The rearrangement links TRBV5-1 to TRBJ2-1; TRBD2 matches 8 bases. Germline loops: CDR1 SGHRS, CDR2 YFSETQ. The CDR3 sequence is 13 residues long. Trimming took 4 bases from V and 9 from J; bases not matched to a gene: 6. CDR3 DNA sequence: TGCGCCAGCAGCGTAAGCGGGGGAGGTGAGCAGTTCTTC. Residues: CASSVSGGGEQFF.

This clone was seen once. The V and J genes are TRBV19 and TRBJ1-2; the D gene is possibly TRBD1 (6 bases). CDR1 is LNHDA, CDR2 SQIVND, per germline (reference sequence). The ends were cut back, 6 bases at V and 0 bases at J, with 23 bases in the middle. The CDR3 has 18 amino acids. The CDR3 sequence is CASRAGGAAVVANYGYTF. The CDR3 DNA reads as TGTGCCAGTAGAGCGGGGGGCGCGGCGGTGGTAGCTAACTATGGCTACACCTTC.

This clone occurred a few times. The chain couples TRBV7-9 to TRBJ1-1, with D tentatively TRBD1 (6 bases). Germline values: CDR1 SEHNR, CDR2 FQNEAQ (reference sequence). V lost 2 bases to trimming and J lost 6 bases, with 16 bases between them. This CDR3 has 15 residues. CDR3 nucleotide sequence: TGTGCCAGCAGCTTATCGGGGGGGCTGCTTTCTGAAGCTTTCTTT. This encodes CASSLSGGLLSEAFF.

The chain couples TRBV7-2 to TRBJ2-1; D might be TRBD1 (5 bases). CDR3 length equals 15 residues. The germline V gene has CDR1 SGHTA and CDR2 FQGNSA. The V end was cut by 5 bases, the J end by 6 bases, with 17 bases between. The CDR3 loop is CASSLTGAPSNEQFF. In nucleotides, the CDR3 is TGTGCCAGCAGCCTTACAGGTGCCCCCAGCAATGAGCAGTTCTTC.

This chain links TRBV19 with TRBJ1-5; TRBD1 might be the D (5 bases). V lost 3 bases and J 2 bases, leaving 14 bases between the germline ends. The germline V gene has CDR1 LNHDA and CDR2 SQIVND (reference sequence). The CDR3 is made up of 16 amino acids. CDR3 nucleotides: TGTGCCAGTAGTATTAATCAGGGCGGAGGCAATCAGCCCCAGCATTTT. Translation gives CASSINQGGGNQPQHF.